This T cell receptor (beta chain) came from a study of CD8 T cells in Susac syndrome. Findings and limits, study-wide: In its TCR sequencing and HLA analysis, the study acknowledged that the number of individuals was relatively small.

As for this clonotype: Its antigen is still unknown.

Reverse transcription of roughly 0.45 to 1 ug RNA was performed with random hexamers. Amplification of TCR beta CDR3 was carried out by immunoSEQ multiplex PCR, which covered 54 Vbeta and 13 Jbeta segments. TCRdb re-called the immunoSEQ multiplex PCR reads through MiXCR, storing one row per CDR3 protein. In the table there are almost 450,000 distinct CDR3 sequences, around 83% of which are singletons. V was clipped by 5 bases and J by 1 base, with 17 bases between them. This CDR3 region has 16 residues. Germline CDR1 reads SNHLY; CDR2 reads FYNNEI. It was treatment-naive patients with stable or active relapsing-remitting disease who made up the multiple sclerosis controls. CD8+ and CD4+ T cells were negatively isolated; TEMRA cells were FACS-enriched.

This TCR derives from a human donor with multiple sclerosis. The rearrangement joins TRBV2 to TRBJ1-1; TRBD1 is a possible D gene (6 bases). Sequencing was carried out using CD8+ T cells from PBMCs. The CDR3: CASSQPLDSQNTEAFF. DNA of the CDR3: TGTGCCAGCAGTCAACCCTTGGACAGTCAGAACACTGAAGCTTTCTTT.